This TCR beta chain was found in a study of regulatory T cells in long-lasting Graves disease. Germline CDR1 KGHSH, CDR2 LQKENI. Between the trimmed V and J ends, which lost 4 bases and 0 bases, there was a span of 10 bases. The length of the CDR3 is 15 residues. This clonotype occurred many times. Library construction for TCR beta used iRepertoire HTBI primers and Arm-PCR of CDR3 regions. Each CDR3 protein gets one entry after TCRdb re-called the multiplex PCR reads with MiXCR. The sample consists of about 530,000 distinct CDR3 sequences, about 16% of them appearing once. As to time point: newly diagnosed GD, antithyroid drugs for less than 3 months. The TCR library was made from RNA extracted from PBMCs. All patients originated from an endocrinology department located in Xi'an, China. These data were also reused for a study on T cells in Graves' hyperthyroidism and ophthalmopathy.

The clonotype was recovered from a woman aged 40-60 years with Graves disease. Sequencing used peripheral blood mononuclear cells (PBMCs), obtained at new diagnosis, from a patient treated with antithyroid drugs. The rearrangement links TRBV18 to TRBJ2-1; no reliable D call. This CDR3 reads CASSQSFGSYNEQFF. CDR3 in DNA: TGTGCCAGCTCACAAAGCTTTGGCTCCTACAATGAGCAGTTCTTC.